What follows is one T cell receptor beta chain and its context. The antigen is undetermined. This specimen comes from a study of OX40 agonist ivuxolimab in advanced cancers. Across the study: Treatment received earlier with anti-PD-1, anti-PD-L1 or anti-CTLA-4 agents was allowed, and over 30% had some.

CDR1 MGHRA and CDR2 YSYEKL come from the germline V gene. This CDR3 comprises 13 residues. With 0 bases removed from V and 11 bases from J, the gap between germline ends came to 14 bases. Points from the study as a whole: Expanded clones were, on average, more numerous in CD8+ T cells than in CD4+. Circulating CD4+ and CD8+ T cells showed clonal expansion by week 6 at 0.1 to 3.0 mg/kg.

Data came from immunoSEQ multiplex PCR; TCRdb stores just in-frame clones and leaves some out. The top ten hold roughly 0.53% of the sample, which has some 41,000 clones, around 89% seen once. The sequence was obtained from an adult with an advanced solid tumor such as melanoma, head and neck, liver or kidney cancer. The sequencing here drew on CD4+ or CD8+ T cells sorted from blood, taken in a trial of the OX40 agonist ivuxolimab. This chain joins TRBV4-1 and TRBJ2-7, with D possibly being TRBD1 or TRBD2 (6 bases each). The CDR3, as DNA: TGCGCCAGCAGCCAAGATAGAGGTAGGGGGGAGTACTTC. This sequence encodes CASSQDRGRGEYF.